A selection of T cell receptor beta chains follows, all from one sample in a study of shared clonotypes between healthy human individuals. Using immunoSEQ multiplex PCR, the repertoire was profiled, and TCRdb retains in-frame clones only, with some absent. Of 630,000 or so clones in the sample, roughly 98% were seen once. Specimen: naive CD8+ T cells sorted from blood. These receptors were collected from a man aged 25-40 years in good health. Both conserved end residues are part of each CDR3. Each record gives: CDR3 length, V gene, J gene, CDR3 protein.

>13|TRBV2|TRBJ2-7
CASRGQGLGEQYF
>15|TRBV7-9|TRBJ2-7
CASSSVHRQGYEQYF
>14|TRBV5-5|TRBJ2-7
CASSRDGTYYEQYF
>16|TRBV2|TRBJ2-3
CASNLRTSGATDTQYF
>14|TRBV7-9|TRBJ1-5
CASSLSGGNQPQHF
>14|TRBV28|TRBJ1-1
CASSTPGVDTEAFF
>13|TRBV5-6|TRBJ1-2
CASSLRQSRGYTF
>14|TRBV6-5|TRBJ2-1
CASGIGGSYNEQFF
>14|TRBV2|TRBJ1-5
CASSGPGLDQPQHF
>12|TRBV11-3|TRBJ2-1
CASSNPLNEQFF
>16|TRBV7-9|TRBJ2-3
CASSGLTSGRSGSQYF
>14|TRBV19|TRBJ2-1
CATSSGLEVYEQFF
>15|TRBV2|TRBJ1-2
CASSDWDREPGGYTF
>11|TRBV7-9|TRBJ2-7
CASSPGYEQYF
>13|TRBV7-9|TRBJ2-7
CASSLIPDPEQYF
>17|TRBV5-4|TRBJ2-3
CASSRHGGLGGTDTQYF
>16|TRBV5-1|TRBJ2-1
CASSLWLAGVGNEQFF
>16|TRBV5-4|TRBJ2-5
CASSLSHNPDKETQYF
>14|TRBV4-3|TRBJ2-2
CASRDRGATGELFF
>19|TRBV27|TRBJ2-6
CASKPQSGTVRSGANVLTF
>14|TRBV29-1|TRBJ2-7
CSVITGDLPYEQYF
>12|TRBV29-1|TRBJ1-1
CSVGNEFTEAFF
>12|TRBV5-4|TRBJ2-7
CASSYDGYEQYF
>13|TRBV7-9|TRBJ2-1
CASSGQGENEQFF
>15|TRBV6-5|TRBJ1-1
CASSYNREMNTEAFF
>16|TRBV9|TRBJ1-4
CASSPPVGGSNEKLFF
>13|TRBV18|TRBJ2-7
CASSPDDSYEQYF
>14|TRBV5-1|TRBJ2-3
CASRLAGVTDTQYF
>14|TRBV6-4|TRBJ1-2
CASSRLLGVGGYTF
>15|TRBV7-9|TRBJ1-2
CASSFLELALGGYTF
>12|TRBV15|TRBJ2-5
CATSRLEETQYF
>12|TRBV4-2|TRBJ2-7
CASSQAVGEQYF
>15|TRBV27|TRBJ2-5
CASSLNGVYQETQYF
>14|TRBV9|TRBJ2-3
CASSVYGGTDTQYF
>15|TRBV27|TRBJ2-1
CASSMRWGSYNEQFF
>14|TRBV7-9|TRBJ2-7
CASSSRDRGHEQYF
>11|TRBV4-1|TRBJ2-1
CASGGPVEQFF
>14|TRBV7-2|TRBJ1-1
CASSLVAGDPQAFF
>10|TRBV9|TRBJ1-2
CASSGRGHTF
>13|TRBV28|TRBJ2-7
CATAGTVSYEQYF
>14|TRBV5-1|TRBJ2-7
CASSLTGAPYEQYF